Sequencing of this TCR beta chain was carried out in a study of blood T cell repertoires in COVID-19. The wider study: T cells, B-cell-depleted T cells, or PBMCs supplied cDNA or gDNA.

Cohorts were assigned according to the clinical history that participants reported. Exposed study participants had met a COVID-19 case within 2 weeks before entry. Study processing details: Counts of nucleated cells, estimated from reference gene primer amplification, were obtained. Sequenced by immunoSEQ multiplex PCR; TCRdb stores in-frame clones only, minus some. V and J calls and clone size are as listed in that table; D and trimming were resolved from the DNA. The sample shows a few hundred thousand clones, around 90% of them seen only once. Material for sequencing was PBMCs or T cells enriched from blood (not recorded which). The sequence derives from a young man who had been exposed to COVID-19.

Here the CDR3 DNA reads TGTGCCAGCAGCTTGGATTGGACAGTATCTACTAACTATGGCTACACCTTC. Translating it yields CASSLDWTVSTNYGYTF. This sequence joins TRBV5-5 and TRBJ1-2, with D possibly being TRBD1 (6 bases). The CDR3 spans 17 residues. Germline-derived CDR1 and CDR2 are SGHKS and YYEKEE (reference sequence). The V gene lost 0 bases and the J gene lost 0 bases, with 15 bases spanning the gap. Full variable domain (remainder filled in from reference TRBV5-5 and TRBJ1-2): DAGVTQSPTHLIKTRGQQVTLRCSPISGHKSVSWYQQVLGQGPQFIFQYYEKEERGRGNFPDRFSARQFPNYSSELNVNALLLGDSALYLCASSLDWTVSTNYGYTFGSGTRLTVV.